This record looks at one T cell receptor (beta chain) sequence and its context. Antigen: not known. This sample stems from a study of shared clonotypes between healthy human individuals. Study-level results: Sequencing depth was a factor that was expected to affect clonotype sharing among donors. About 4.5% of naive CD4 clonotypes were common to a few donors.

The CDR3 runs to 19 residues. Trimming at V came to 4 bases and at J to 1 base, leaving 14 bases not matched to a gene. Germline-derived CDR1 and CDR2 are LGHNA and YSLEER. TCRdb keeps only in-frame clones here, not all; method: immunoSEQ multiplex PCR. Altogether about 2 million clones are present, roughly 94% being singletons, with the ten largest covering around 1.2%. Positively selected for CCR7, the CD45RO-negative cells used as naive CD8 cells excluded terminally differentiated effector memory CD45RA+ cells. This chain joins TRBV4-3 and TRBJ2-7; 12 nucleotides line up with TRBD2. Sequenced input: naive CD8+ T cells sorted from blood. The TCR was taken from a man in his late teens or twenties in good health. The chain's CDR3 is CASSRLTSGSGKESYEQYF. The CDR3 bases are TGCGCCAGCAGCCGCCTGACTAGCGGGAGCGGGAAGGAGTCCTACGAGCAGTACTTC.